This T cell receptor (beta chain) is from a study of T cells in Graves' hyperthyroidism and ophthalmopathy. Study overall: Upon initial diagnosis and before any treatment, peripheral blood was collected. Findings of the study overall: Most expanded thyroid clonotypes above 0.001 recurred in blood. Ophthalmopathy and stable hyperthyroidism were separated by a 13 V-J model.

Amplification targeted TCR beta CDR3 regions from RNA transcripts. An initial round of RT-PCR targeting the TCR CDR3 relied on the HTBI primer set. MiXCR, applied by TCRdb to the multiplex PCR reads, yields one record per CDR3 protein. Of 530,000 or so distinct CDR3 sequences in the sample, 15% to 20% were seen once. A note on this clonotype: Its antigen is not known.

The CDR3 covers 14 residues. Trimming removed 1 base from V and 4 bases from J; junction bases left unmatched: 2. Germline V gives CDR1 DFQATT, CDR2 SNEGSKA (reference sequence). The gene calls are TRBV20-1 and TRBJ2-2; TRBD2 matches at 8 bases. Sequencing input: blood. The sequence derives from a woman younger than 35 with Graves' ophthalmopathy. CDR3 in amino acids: CSARGAGGTGELFF. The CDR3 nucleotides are TGCAGTGCTAGAGGGGCGGGGGGCACCGGGGAGCTGTTTTTT.